This entry lists 24 T cell receptor beta chains sequenced from one sample in a study of blood T cell repertoires in COVID-19. Only in-frame clones appear in the TCRdb table, and some are missing; sequencing was by immunoSEQ multiplex PCR. This sample has about 240,000 clones, with 70% to 90% found just once. Sequences were obtained from PBMCs or T cells enriched from blood (not recorded which). The receptors originated from a woman aged 40 to 49 with acute COVID-19.

The chain employs TRBV19 and TRBJ2-1; D gene uncertain. V dropped 9 bases and J dropped 5 bases, with 11 bases sitting between them. Germline V lookup: CDR1 LNHDA, CDR2 SQIVND (reference sequence). The CDR3 loop spans 12 amino acids. This CDR3 is CASRGLNNEQFF. In DNA form, the CDR3 reads TGTGCCAGCCGTGGGCTTAACAATGAGCAGTTCTTC.

The chain joins TRBV2 to TRBJ1-1; TRBD1 aligns across 9 bases. The CDR3 totals 13 residues. V shed 6 bases and J 12 bases; nucleotides not matched to a gene: 11. CDR1 is SNHLY, CDR2 FYNNEI, per germline. The CDR3 nucleotides are TGTGCCAGCAGGGGACCGGGACAGGGTGTTACTTTCTTT. It yields the protein CASRGPGQGVTFF.

V and J are TRBV7-8 and TRBJ2-6, with 13 bases lining up with TRBD2. Germline lookup yields CDR1 SGHVS and CDR2 FQNEAQ. Trimming cost V 2 bases and J 2 bases; bases outside gene matches: 3. This CDR3 comprises 18 residues. The CDR3 sequence: CASSLTGTSGAGANVLTF. Written as DNA, the CDR3 is TGTGCCAGCAGCTTAACCGGGACTAGCGGGGCTGGGGCCAACGTCCTGACTTTC.

With regard to this clone: One end of the junction fails to match germline, which may point to a read error. The chain employs TRBV6-5 and TRBJ1-6, with D perhaps matching TRBD1 (5 bases). This CDR3 comprises 14 residues. Germline CDR1 reads MNHEY; CDR2 reads SVGAGI. Here the CDR3 reads CASSDSANRSPLHF. The CDR3, as DNA: TGTGCCAGCAGTGACTCGGCAAACAGGTCACCCCTCCACTTT.

In this sample, this clone turned up a few times. J is TRBJ2-5 and V is TRBV5-1; 12 bases fit TRBD1. J gave up 5 bases and V 4 bases, and 9 bases lay outside the gene matches. CDR1 and CDR2 (germline): SGHRS, YFSETQ. CDR3 size: 16 residues. The CDR3 DNA is TGCGCCAGCAGCCAGGCCGGGACAGGGGGCGAGGAGACCCAGTACTTC. Translating gives CASSQAGTGGEETQYF.

CDR3: CASSLQGDSNQPQHF. The CDR3 region has the DNA TGTGCCAGCAGCTTACAGGGGGATAGCAATCAGCCCCAGCATTTT. V usage is TRBV7-2 and J usage is TRBJ1-5; 7 bases match TRBD1. With V trimmed by 2 bases and J by 0 bases, 1 base remained unmatched. This CDR3 comprises 15 residues. The germline gives CDR1 SGHTA, CDR2 FQGNSA. The complete variable domain, with remaining parts taken from reference TRBV7-2 and TRBJ1-5, reads GAGVSQSPSNKVTEKGKDVELRCDPISGHTALYWYRQSLGQGLEFLIYFQGNSAPDKSGLPSDRFSAERTGGSVSTLTIQRTQQEDSAVYLCASSLQGDSNQPQHFGDGTRLSIL.

A word on this clone: This sample includes further DNA sequences coding for the same CDR3. V gene TRBV6-5 combines with J gene TRBJ2-7; D may be TRBD2 (7 bases). The CDR3 consists of 14 residues. V shed 0 bases and J shed 4 bases, with 10 bases lying between them. Germline values: CDR1 MNHEY, CDR2 SVGAGI. The CDR3 bases are TGTGCCAGCAGTTACTCGAGGGGGGGGTACGAGCAGTACTTC. It is translated as CASSYSRGGYEQYF.

The chain joins TRBV11-3 to TRBJ1-2, with TRBD1 identical over 7 bases. Unmatched junction bases numbered 9, after V lost 5 bases and J lost 0 bases. The CDR3 is 16 residues long. The germline V gene encodes CDR1 SGHNT and CDR2 YENEEA. As DNA, the CDR3 is TGTGCCAGCAGCCCCGGGACAGATACGACTAACTATGGCTACACCTTC. This gives the protein CASSPGTDTTNYGYTF.

V and J are TRBV24-1 and TRBJ2-3; the match to TRBD2 covers 14 bases. Germline V gives CDR1 KGHDR, CDR2 SFDVKD. After removal of 4 bases from V and 3 bases from J, the junction contained 8 bases not matched to a gene. This CDR3 has 18 amino acids. The DNA of the CDR3 is TGTGCCACCAGTGACCCTGGGACTAGCGGGAGTGGAACAGATACGCAGTATTTT. Translating it yields CATSDPGTSGSGTDTQYF.

V and J are TRBV11-2 and TRBJ1-3, with 7 bases matching TRBD1. Germline-derived CDR1 and CDR2 are SGHAT and FQNNGV. This CDR3 spans 17 amino acids. With 5 bases clipped from V and 0 bases from J, the junction kept 10 bases outside the gene matches. CDR3 DNA: TGTGCCAGCAGCCCTAGGCTGACAGGGTACTCTGGAAACACCATATATTTT. It codes for CASSPRLTGYSGNTIYF.

The CDR3 region has the DNA TGTGCCAGCAGCTTAACAGGGGCGGGAGGCTACACCTTC. It is translated as CASSLTGAGGYTF. The chain combines TRBV11-3 with TRBJ1-2; 7 bases agree with TRBD1. CDR1 and CDR2 (germline): SGHNT, YENEEA. This CDR3 has 13 residues. The trim removed 2 bases at V and 8 bases at J, leaving 5 bases unmatched. Full variable domain (missing parts from reference TRBV11-3 and TRBJ1-2): EAGVVQSPRYKIIEKKQPVAFWCNPISGHNTLYWYLQNLGQGPELLIRYENEEAVDDSQLPKDRFSAERLKGVDSTLKIQPAELGDSAVYLCASSLTGAGGYTFGSGTRLTVV.

The J gene is TRBJ1-1, the V gene TRBV7-9, with D possibly matching TRBD1 (5 bases). V lost 11 bases and J 1 base, leaving 17 bases between the germline ends. CDR1 and CDR2 from the germline V gene are SEHNR and FQNEAQ (reference sequence). This CDR3 region has 14 residues. CDR3 sequence (DNA): TGTGCCCTCTCGGGGCGGGGAGGGAACACTGAAGCTTTCTTT. It encodes CALSGRGGNTEAFF.

This chain connects TRBV7-9 to TRBJ1-1; 8 bases are a match to TRBD1. Germline CDR1 reads SEHNR; CDR2 reads FQNEAQ (reference sequence). This CDR3 spans 14 amino acids. With V trimmed by 5 bases and J by 8 bases, 10 bases remained unmatched. The CDR3 DNA reads as TGTGCCAGCAGCACCGGACAGGGCTGGACGGAAGCTTTCTTT. Its translation is CASSTGQGWTEAFF.

This clone has a single count. The chain uses TRBV19 and TRBJ2-2, with 7 bases identical to TRBD2. This CDR3 is built from 15 residues. Trimming at V came to 4 bases and at J to 4 bases, leaving 6 bases not matched to a gene. CDR1 and CDR2 (germline): LNHDA, SQIVND (reference sequence). Here the CDR3 DNA reads TGTGCCAGTAGTAGCGTGGCGGGAGCCACCGGGGAGCTGTTTTTT. Translating gives CASSSVAGATGELFF.

The chain recombines TRBV5-8 with TRBJ2-7; D is ambiguous. CDR1 SGHTS and CDR2 YDEGEE come from the germline V gene. Trimming shortened V by 0 bases and J by 2 bases, and 9 bases separated the two germline ends. The CDR3 totals 14 residues. CDR3 sequence (DNA): TGTGCCAGCAGCTTGGATTGGGCGACCTACGAGCAGTACTTC. This sequence encodes CASSLDWATYEQYF.

This clone was seen just once. The V gene is TRBV3-1 (or the pseudogene TRBV3-2), the J gene TRBJ2-2, with a possible D match to TRBD1 (5 bases). Germline lookup yields CDR1 LGHDT and CDR2 YNNKEL (reference sequence). The CDR3 length is 15 residues. The V end was cut by 0 bases, the J end by 7 bases, with 12 bases between. CDR3 bases: TGTGCCAGCAGCCAAGATCAGGGCAGTCACGGGGAGCTGTTTTTT. Translating it yields CASSQDQGSHGELFF.

This chain uses TRBV9 with TRBJ1-3; D ambiguous. This CDR3 contains 16 residues. Trimming took 0 bases from V and 0 from J, leaving 10 bases between them. The germline CDR1 and CDR2 sequences are SGDLS and YYNGEE. The DNA of the CDR3 is TGTGCCAGCAGCGTAGCGGGTCAATTCTCTGGAAACACCATATATTTT. This codes for CASSVAGQFSGNTIYF.

CDR3 protein: CASSPYEREGLNLSYEQYF. Here the CDR3 DNA reads TGTGCCAGCAGCCCGTACGAGCGGGAGGGCCTAAACCTTTCCTACGAGCAGTACTTC. This sequence joins TRBV21-1 and TRBJ2-7; whether TRBD2, the table's D call, matches the DNA was not checked. TRBV21-1 represents a pseudogene. This CDR3 spans 19 amino acids.

The chain couples TRBV7-6 to TRBJ2-1; TRBD2 matches 13 bases. The CDR3 consists of 17 residues. CDR1 is SGHVS, CDR2 FNYEAQ, per germline. The V and J ends lost 3 bases and 5 bases, in that order; junction bases with no gene match: 7. The CDR3 DNA reads TGTGCCAGCAGCTTTCGACTAGCGGGAGGAAGTCACAATGAGCAGTTCTTC. Residues: CASSFRLAGGSHNEQFF.

The chain is built from TRBV12-3 or TRBV12-4 and TRBJ1-1; D not certain. The CDR3 loop spans 11 amino acids. Trimming left V 6 bases short and J 4 bases short, with 6 bases between. The CDR3 here is CASSGGTEAFF. The CDR3 DNA sequence: TGTGCCAGCAGCGGTGGCACTGAAGCTTTCTTT.

This clone was recorded only once. The rearrangement joins TRBV6-1 to TRBJ2-1; 8 bases agree with TRBD2. The CDR3 is 17 amino acids. V was clipped by 2 bases and J by 4 bases; unmatched bases: 10. Germline V gives CDR1 MNHNS, CDR2 SASEGT. The CDR3 region has the DNA TGTGCCAGCAGTGAACGTCAACTAGCGGAGATTTACAATGAGCAGTTCTTC. Protein: CASSERQLAEIYNEQFF.

V is TRBV4-1 and J is TRBJ1-1, with TRBD1 matching 7 bases. The CDR3 has 13 residues. CDR1 and CDR2 from the germline V gene are MGHRA and YSYEKL. Trimming removed 2 bases from V and 8 bases from J; junction bases left unmatched: 5. The CDR3 sequence: CASSQTTGLEAFF. The CDR3 bases are TGCGCCAGCAGCCAAACGACAGGGTTAGAAGCTTTCTTT.

V usage is TRBV11-3 and J usage is TRBJ2-5; 11 nucleotides match TRBD2. CDR1 and CDR2 (germline): SGHNT, YENEEA. CDR3 length: 19 residues. J gave up 0 bases and V 2 bases, and 11 bases lay outside the gene matches. The CDR3 DNA reads as TGTGCCAGCAGCTTATATGGACTAGCGGGTGCATACTACCAAGAGACCCAGTACTTC. Translated, it gives CASSLYGLAGAYYQETQYF.

The chain carries TRBV6-6 and TRBJ2-3; a possible D gene is TRBD2 (6 bases). Germline loops: CDR1 MNHNY, CDR2 SVGAGI (reference sequence). Trimming pared 5 bases from V and 3 bases from J, leaving 27 bases between. CDR3 size: 19 residues. CDR3 residues: CASSLDRLDRGGKTDTQYF. CDR3 in DNA: TGTGCCAGCAGTCTCGATCGCCTCGACCGGGGCGGGAAGACAGATACGCAGTATTTT.